The TCR beta chain under discussion was sequenced for a study of shared clonotypes between healthy human individuals (dated by TCRdb to between 2020 and 2021). About the investigation overall: A couple of women and three men aged 18 to 49 years were included in the cohort. Blood TCR repertoires of about five healthy adults were deeply sequenced to estimate repertoire size and the extent of clonotype sharing between individuals. Per donor, three plates each were used for CD4 naive and CD4 memory, two for CD8 naive, and one for CD8 memory. Between about 0.85 and 9.5 billion PBMCs per donor were obtained by leukapheresis. Different laboratories and diverse techniques were used to prepare libraries and sequence TCR repertoires, to increase sequencing depth and limit assay-specific biases. Results the study describes overall, beyond this receptor: Sampling was limited to blood, and TCR repertoires in tissue likely differ from TCR repertoires in blood. Compared with non-shared clonotypes, clonotypes shared by all four sorted-subset donors had higher generation probabilities. Because the study included only a small number of donors, the genetic and exposure-history diversity represented was limited. Rarefaction of sorted-subset datasets indicated incomplete sequencing despite the large sequencing depth. Larger estimated clonotype richness was generally found for naive subsets than for memory subsets. Sharing across a handful of donors was observed for about 4.8% of naive CD4, about 3.2% of naive CD8, 2.3% of memory CD4, and about 0.4% of memory CD8 clonotypes. Pairwise subsampling indicated that sequencing depth was expected to affect the degree of clonotype sharing among donors.

The donors were healthy, HIV-negative adults who had no recently reported acute infections or vaccinations. Only Caucasian adults living in Nashville, Tennessee, USA were represented among the donors. CD4+ T cells were enriched by magnetic negative selection, after which naive cells were positively selected on CD45RA and the negative fraction was taken as the memory subset. Blood was collected by leukapheresis, and PBMCs were isolated by Ficoll-Histopaque density gradient centrifugation and then cryopreserved in liquid nitrogen vapor phase. Analytical flow cytometry was used to check the purity and quantity of each magnetically sorted T cell population. Genomic DNA was isolated from each sorted fraction and quantified by UV absorbance on a Nanodrop 2000c. Of note for this clone: It lacks a known antigen. Base qualities were left out, and no much larger clone turns up one base away.

Using the deep immunoSEQ assay, multiplex PCR amplified TCR CDR3 regions from genomic DNA. Genomic DNA extracted from each cell subset was distributed evenly over all wells of several immunoSEQ 96-well plates, and each plate served as one replicate. For sorted subsets, 200 to 250 ng of genomic DNA, equivalent to 25,000 to 30,000 T cell genomes, went into each replicate PCR. The purified libraries were quantified using a Qubit 3.0 fluorometer, sized with a Bioanalyzer 2100, and then quantified again using the KAPA Library Quantification kit. Every immunoSEQ 96-well plate was sequenced on a dedicated single-read 150-cycle Illumina NextSeq 550 flow cell. The study's processing was this. Because the immunoSEQ output held only junctional sequences and lacked quality scores, the filtering could not match the filtering applied to full-length reads. Sequences were annotated with PyIR, a Python wrapper for IgBLAST v1.9, using IMGT germline references to assign V/J genes and CDR3. Reads with weak V/J assignments (E-value above 1e-6), missing CDR3, stop codons, out-of-frame junctions, or ambiguous translated residues were removed. V3J clonotypes were defined as sequences sharing an identical inferred V gene, J gene, and CDR3 amino acid sequence. To compute the percentage overlap between repertoires, the number of shared unique clonotypes was divided by the size of the smaller repertoire. RTK rarefaction, the Chao1 estimator, and Recon v2.1 estimates of unobserved clonotypes were used to assess repertoire richness. Generation probabilities for all TCRbeta clonotypes obtained by the gDNA method from a few donors were computed using OLGA. Held by TCRdb, this immuneACCESS table contains in-frame sequences only and omits some clones. Under half of the omission traces to an unresolved V gene where checked; the cause of the rest is unknown. The DNA gave D and trimming, while V, J and clone size come from that table. This sample holds roughly 2.2 million clones; around 90% were observed only once. 0.37% of the sample comes from the top ten.

Sequencing used naive CD4+ T cells from PBMCs. The cell subset or site label, read with the paper, signifies: CD45RA+ positively selected. The sequence was collected from a man aged 18 to 29 in good health. Some clones in this sample may be carry-over from other donors' samples.

The DNA sequence is given as TGTGCCAGCAGCCTCCCGGGGGCGGGGGAGAATGAGCAGTTCTTC. The resulting protein is CASSLPGAGENEQFF. The rearranged chain carries TRBV4-2 and TRBJ2-1; the D region possibly corresponds to TRBD2 (7 bases align). From cysteine to phenylalanine, the CDR3 is 15 amino acids long. Kept here is only the CDR3 DNA, which spans 45 bases and is read in frame from base 1. CDR1 and CDR2 are read off the germline V gene as LGHNA and YNFKEQ. The trim is 4 bases for V and 7 bases for J, with a gap of 17 bases between the germline ends.